This T cell receptor (beta chain) was sequenced during a study of CD4 T cells in relation to SARS-CoV-2 and coronaviruses (dated by TCRdb to the early 2020s). Regarding the study in general: In the ViraFEST assay, PBMCs were grown with antigen for roughly ten days, and TCR beta CDR3s were then sequenced to identify antigen-specific clonal expansions. An HIV-1 Nef peptide pool or a culture without peptide was used as the negative reference condition. Patient-derived lymphoblastoid cell lines were used to map the HLA restriction of shared crossreactive spike epitopes. A different TCR-beta assay, based on Illumina, was used to sequence expansion assays from other donors in the study. The Adaptive Biotechnologies TCR-sequencing kit was used to sequence samples from a few pre-COVID donors and the naive versus memory experiments, while other data came from Illumina-based sequencing. At the level of individual TCR clonotypes, the study evaluated whether memory CD4+ T cells crossreact between the spike proteins of SARS-CoV-2 and those of common cold coronaviruses.

Receptor libraries were prepared by the immunoSEQ multiplex PCR assay. Processing in the source paper ran as follows. During preprocessing, nonproductive sequences were removed, along with CDR3s that did not begin with C, did not end with F or W, or were shorter than 7 amino acids. The MANAFEST web app identified antigen-specific clonotypes based on expansion compared with the reference and other culture wells. A clone counted as positive if significantly expanded in 2 of 3 replicate wells versus the reference culture at FDR below 0.05. To be called positive, a clone also had to show significant expansion compared with every other tandem well and an odds ratio greater than 5. Pairwise Levenshtein distance, computed with the stringdist R package after three terminal residues were trimmed from each end, was used as the measure of CDR3 homology. TCRdb obtained this table from immuneACCESS and retained in-frame rearrangements with V and J assigned. These tables miss some clones; where compared with another copy, unresolved V genes account for less than half of the shortfall, and the remainder is unexplained. The V and J calls and clone size come from that table; D and trimming were worked out from the DNA. The sample table lists under 25,000 clones, 78% of them with a count of one. The ten largest clones capture roughly 14% of the sample.

What the work shows at the level of the full study, not this receptor alone: Pre-pandemic and post-infection samples were not both contributed by any donor, so tracing of the source of pre-existing responses was limited. Because the crossreactivity analysis focused on spike protein, crossreactivity against other viral proteins was not assessed. Small numbers of patients and of tested TCRs were a limitation of the study. Memory CD4+ clonotypes crossrecognizing SARS-CoV-2 and at least one common cold coronavirus spike were found in around three fifths of donors. Significantly weaker SARS-CoV-2-driven expansion was shown by crossreactive clones than by monoreactive clones, consistent with antigenic imprinting.

The V end loses 4 bases and the J end loses 5 bases, and a stretch of 8 bases separates them. From cysteine to phenylalanine, the CDR3 is 11 amino acids long. Only the CDR3 region is kept as DNA, spanning 33 bases read in frame from base 1. CDR1 and CDR2, looked up from the germline V gene (reference sequence), are DFQATT and SNEGSKA. CD4+ T cells from unexposed donors were collected before the COVID-19 pandemic (2011-2018). After roughly 11 days of culture, CD4+ T cells were isolated with the EasySep CD4+ T cell isolation kit. As far as cell numbers permitted, CD4+ T cells from unexposed donors were tested for reactivity against SARS-CoV-2 S and N as well as four spike pools from common cold coronaviruses. Each well received about 2.2 million PBMCs, cultured in IMDM supplemented with approximately 4.5% human AB serum and around 9 IU/ml IL-2. Half of the culture medium was replaced with fresh IL-2-containing medium on days 3 and 7. Each peptide culture condition was generally run in triplicate replicate wells. Leukapheresis product for the unexposed donors was bought commercially. PBMCs were isolated from leukapheresis product or whole blood by Ficoll-Paque PLUS gradient centrifugation. The PBMCs went either fresh into the expansion assay or into cryopreservation at -140 degrees C. The QIAamp Micro DNA Kit was used to extract genomic DNA from the CD4+ T cells.

About this clone: Its antigen target is currently unknown. No clone much larger than this one lies a single base away; base qualities are absent.

This receptor was obtained from a human donor in good health. Sequenced material: CD4+ T cells from PBMCs, cultured in vitro. The chain is made from TRBV20-1 and TRBJ2-5, with no confident D gene call. CDR3 reads: CSANLRETQYF. The bases read TGCAGTGCTAATCTGAGGGAGACCCAGTACTTC.